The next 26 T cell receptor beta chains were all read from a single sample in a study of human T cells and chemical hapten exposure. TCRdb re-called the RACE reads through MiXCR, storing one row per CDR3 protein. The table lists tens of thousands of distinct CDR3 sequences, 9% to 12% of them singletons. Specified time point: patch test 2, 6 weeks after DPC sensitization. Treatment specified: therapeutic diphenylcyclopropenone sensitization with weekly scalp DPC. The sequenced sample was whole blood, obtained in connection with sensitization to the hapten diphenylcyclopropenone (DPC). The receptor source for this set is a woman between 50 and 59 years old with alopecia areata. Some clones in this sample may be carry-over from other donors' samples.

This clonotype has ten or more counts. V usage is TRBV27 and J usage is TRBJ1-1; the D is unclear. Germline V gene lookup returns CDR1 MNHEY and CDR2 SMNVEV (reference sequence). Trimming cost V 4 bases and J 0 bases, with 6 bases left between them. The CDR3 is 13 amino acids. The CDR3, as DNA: TGTGCCAGCAGTTATGGGGTGAACACTGAAGCTTTCTTT. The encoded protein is CASSYGVNTEAFF.

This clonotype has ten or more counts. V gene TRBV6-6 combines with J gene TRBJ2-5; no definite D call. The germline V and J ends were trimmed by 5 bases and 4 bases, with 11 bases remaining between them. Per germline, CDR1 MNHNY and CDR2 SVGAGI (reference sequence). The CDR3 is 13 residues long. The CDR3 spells CASSDRLGETQYF. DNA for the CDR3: TGTGCCAGCAGTGACCGACTCGGAGAGACCCAGTACTTC.

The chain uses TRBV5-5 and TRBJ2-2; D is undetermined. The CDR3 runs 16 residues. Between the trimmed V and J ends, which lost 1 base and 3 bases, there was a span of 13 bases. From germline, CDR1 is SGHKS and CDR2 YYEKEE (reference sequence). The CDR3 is CASSLNHGFDTGELFF. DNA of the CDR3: TGTGCCAGCAGCTTGAATCACGGATTCGACACCGGGGAGCTGTTTTTT.

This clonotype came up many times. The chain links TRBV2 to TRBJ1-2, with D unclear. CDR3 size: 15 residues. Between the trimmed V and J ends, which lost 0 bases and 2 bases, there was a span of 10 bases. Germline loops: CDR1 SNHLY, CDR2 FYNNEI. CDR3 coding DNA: TGTGCCAGCAGTGAAGCGCTAGTACCGAACTATGGCTACACCTTC. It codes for CASSEALVPNYGYTF.

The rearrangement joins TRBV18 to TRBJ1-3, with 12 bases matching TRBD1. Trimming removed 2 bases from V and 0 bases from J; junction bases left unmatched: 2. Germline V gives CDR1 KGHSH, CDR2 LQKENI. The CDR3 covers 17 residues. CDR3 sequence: CASSPGTGGHSGNTIYF. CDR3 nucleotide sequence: TGTGCCAGCTCACCAGGGACAGGGGGCCACTCTGGAAACACCATATATTTT.

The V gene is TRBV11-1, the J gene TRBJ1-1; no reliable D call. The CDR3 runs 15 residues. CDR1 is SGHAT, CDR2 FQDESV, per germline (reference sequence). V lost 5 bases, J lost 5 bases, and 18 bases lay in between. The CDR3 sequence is CASSPHSLQWTEAFF. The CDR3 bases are TGTGCCAGCAGCCCCCACTCCCTTCAATGGACTGAAGCTTTCTTT.

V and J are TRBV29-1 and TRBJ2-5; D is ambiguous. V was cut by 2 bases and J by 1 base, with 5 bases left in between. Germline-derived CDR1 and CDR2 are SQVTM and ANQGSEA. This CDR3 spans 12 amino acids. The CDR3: CSVERSQETQYF. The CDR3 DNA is TGCAGCGTTGAAAGGTCCCAAGAGACCCAGTACTTC.

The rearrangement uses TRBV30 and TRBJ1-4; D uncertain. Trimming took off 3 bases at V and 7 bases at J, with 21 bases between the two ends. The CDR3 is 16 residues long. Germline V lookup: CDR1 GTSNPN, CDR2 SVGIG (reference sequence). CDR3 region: CAWRVQVGLLGEKLFF. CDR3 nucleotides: TGTGCCTGGAGGGTTCAAGTGGGTCTTTTAGGTGAAAAACTGTTTTTT.

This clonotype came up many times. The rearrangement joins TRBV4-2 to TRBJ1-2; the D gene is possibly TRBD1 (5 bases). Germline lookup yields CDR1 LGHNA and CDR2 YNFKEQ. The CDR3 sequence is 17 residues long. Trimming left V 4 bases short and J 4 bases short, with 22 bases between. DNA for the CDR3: TGTGCCAGCAGCCCTCAATCCCCACAGGACGGCGTCTATGGCTACACCTTC. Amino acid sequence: CASSPQSPQDGVYGYTF.

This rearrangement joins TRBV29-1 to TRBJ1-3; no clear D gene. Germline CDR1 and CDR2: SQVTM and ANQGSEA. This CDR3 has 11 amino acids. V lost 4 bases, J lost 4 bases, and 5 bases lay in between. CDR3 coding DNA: TGCAGCGTTGCGGGAGGAAACACCATATATTTT. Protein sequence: CSVAGGNTIYF.

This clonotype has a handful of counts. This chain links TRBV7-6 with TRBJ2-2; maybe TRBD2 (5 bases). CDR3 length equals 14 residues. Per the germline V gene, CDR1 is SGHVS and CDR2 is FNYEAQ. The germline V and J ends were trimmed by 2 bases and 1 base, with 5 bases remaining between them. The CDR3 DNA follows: TGTGCCAGCAGCTTAAGCGGGAACACCGGGGAGCTGTTTTTT. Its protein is CASSLSGNTGELFF. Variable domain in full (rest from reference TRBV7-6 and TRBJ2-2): GAGVSQSPRYKVTKRGQDVALRCDPISGHVSLYWYRQALGQGPEFLTYFNYEAQQDKSGLPNDRFSAERPEGSISTLTIQRTEQRDSAMYRCASSLSGNTGELFFGEGSRLTVL.

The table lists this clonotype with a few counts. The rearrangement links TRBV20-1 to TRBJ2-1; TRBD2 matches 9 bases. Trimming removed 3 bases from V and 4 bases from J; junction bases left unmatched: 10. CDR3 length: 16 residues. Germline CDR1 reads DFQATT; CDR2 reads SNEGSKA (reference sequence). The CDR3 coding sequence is TGCAGTGCTAGGTTCTTGGCTAGCGGGGTATACAATGAGCAGTTCTTC. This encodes CSARFLASGVYNEQFF.

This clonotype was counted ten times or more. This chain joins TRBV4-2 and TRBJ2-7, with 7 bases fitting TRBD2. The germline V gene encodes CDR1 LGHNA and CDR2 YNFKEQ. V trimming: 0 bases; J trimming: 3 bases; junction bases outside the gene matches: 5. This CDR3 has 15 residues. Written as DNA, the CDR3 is TGTGCCAGCAGCCAAGACTGGGGGGACTACTACGAGCAGTACTTC. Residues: CASSQDWGDYYEQYF.

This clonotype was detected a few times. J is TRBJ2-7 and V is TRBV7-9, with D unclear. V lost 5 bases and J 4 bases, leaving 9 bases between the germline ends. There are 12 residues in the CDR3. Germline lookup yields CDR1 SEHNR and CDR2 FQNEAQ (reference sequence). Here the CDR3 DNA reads TGTGCCAGCAGCCAAAGTGGGTACGAGCAGTACTTC. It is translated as CASSQSGYEQYF.

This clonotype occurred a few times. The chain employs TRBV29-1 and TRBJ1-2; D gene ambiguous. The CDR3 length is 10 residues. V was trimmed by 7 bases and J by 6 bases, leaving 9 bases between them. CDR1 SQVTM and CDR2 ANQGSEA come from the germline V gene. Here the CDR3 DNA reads TGCAGCGCTTGGTCGGATGGCTACACCTTC. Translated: CSAWSDGYTF.

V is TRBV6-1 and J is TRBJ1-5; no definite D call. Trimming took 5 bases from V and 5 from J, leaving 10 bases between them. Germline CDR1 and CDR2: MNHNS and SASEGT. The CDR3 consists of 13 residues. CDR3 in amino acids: CASSRESDQPQHF. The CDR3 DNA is TGTGCCAGCAGTAGAGAATCCGATCAGCCCCAGCATTTT.

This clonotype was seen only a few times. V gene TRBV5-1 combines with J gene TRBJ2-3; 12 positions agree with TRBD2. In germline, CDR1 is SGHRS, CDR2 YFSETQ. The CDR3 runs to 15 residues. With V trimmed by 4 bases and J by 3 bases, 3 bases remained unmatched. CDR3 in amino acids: CASSLGTSGTDTQYF. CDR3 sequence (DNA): TGCGCCAGCAGCCTTGGGACTAGCGGGACAGATACGCAGTATTTT.

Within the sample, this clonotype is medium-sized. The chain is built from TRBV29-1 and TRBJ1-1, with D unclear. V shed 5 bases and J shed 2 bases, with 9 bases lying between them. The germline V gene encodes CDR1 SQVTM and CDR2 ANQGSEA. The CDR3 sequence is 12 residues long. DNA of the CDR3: TGCAGCGTTCTCCGGGGAAACACTGAAGCTTTCTTT. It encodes CSVLRGNTEAFF.

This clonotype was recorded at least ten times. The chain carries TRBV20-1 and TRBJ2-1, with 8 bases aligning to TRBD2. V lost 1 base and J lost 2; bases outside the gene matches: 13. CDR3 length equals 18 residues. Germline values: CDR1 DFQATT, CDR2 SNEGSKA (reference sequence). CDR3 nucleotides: TGCAGTGCTAGAGGGGCCGCCAATAGCGGGAAGGCCTACAATGAGCAGTTCTTC. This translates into CSARGAANSGKAYNEQFF.

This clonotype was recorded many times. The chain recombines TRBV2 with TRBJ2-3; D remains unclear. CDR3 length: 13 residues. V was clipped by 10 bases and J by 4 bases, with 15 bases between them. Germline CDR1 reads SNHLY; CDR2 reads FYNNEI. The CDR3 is CATRVWAPDTQYF. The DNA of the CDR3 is TGTGCCACAAGAGTCTGGGCCCCAGATACGCAGTATTTT.

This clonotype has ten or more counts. The CDR3 nucleotides are TGTGCCAGCAGCTTTTTTTCCGGGGATTACACTGAAGCTTTCTTT. Translated: CASSFFSGDYTEAFF. V and J are TRBV7-2 and TRBJ1-1; D not certain. The CDR3 runs to 15 residues. Germline CDR1 SGHTA, CDR2 FQGNSA. V gave up 3 bases and J gave up 3 bases, with 14 bases separating them.

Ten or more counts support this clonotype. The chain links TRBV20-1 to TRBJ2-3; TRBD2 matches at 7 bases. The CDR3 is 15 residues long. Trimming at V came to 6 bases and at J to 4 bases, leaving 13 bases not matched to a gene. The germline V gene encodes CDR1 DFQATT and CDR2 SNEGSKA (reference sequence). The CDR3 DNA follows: TGCAGTGCCAAGTGGGGCGGGAGAGGCCCAGATACGCAGTATTTT. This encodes CSAKWGGRGPDTQYF.

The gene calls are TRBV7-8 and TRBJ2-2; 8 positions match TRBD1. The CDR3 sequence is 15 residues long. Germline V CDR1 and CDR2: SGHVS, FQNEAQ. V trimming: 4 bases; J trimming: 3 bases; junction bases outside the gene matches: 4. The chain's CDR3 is CASSSTGADTGELFF. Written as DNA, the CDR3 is TGTGCCAGCAGCTCGACAGGGGCAGACACCGGGGAGCTGTTTTTT.

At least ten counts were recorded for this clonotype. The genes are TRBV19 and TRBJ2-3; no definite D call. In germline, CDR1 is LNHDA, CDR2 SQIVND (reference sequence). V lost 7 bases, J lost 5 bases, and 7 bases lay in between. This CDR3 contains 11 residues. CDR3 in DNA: TGTGCCAGTATGGGCCGAGATACGCAGTATTTT. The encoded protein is CASMGRDTQYF.

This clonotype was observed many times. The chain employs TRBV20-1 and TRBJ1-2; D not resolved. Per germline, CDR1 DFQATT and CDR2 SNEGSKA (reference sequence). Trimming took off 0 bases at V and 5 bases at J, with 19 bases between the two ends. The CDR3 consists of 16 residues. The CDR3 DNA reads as TGCAGTGCTAGAGATCCCCGTGGGGAGACTAGATATGGCTACACCTTC. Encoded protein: CSARDPRGETRYGYTF.

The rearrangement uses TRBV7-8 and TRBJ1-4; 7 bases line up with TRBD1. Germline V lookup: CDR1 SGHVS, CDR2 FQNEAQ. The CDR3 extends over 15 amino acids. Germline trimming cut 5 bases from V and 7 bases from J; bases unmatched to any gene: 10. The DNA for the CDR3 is TGTGCCAGCAGCATTGAGGGGGCCAAGGGTGAAAAACTGTTTTTT. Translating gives CASSIEGAKGEKLFF.